Described below is a single TCR beta chain sequence and its context. Its antigen is still unknown. The data belong to a study of Graves' ophthalmopathy and Graves' hyperthyroidism. Amplified material comprised TCR beta CDR3 regions derived from RNA transcripts. After a first-round RT-PCR with HTBI primers, a second-round multiplex PCR was run. MiXCR, applied by TCRdb to the multiplex PCR reads, yields one record per CDR3 protein. The sample holds about 740,000 distinct CDR3 sequences, roughly two fifths seen once. General study points: Blood shared most expanded thyroid clonotypes above 0.001 frequency.

Germline lookup yields CDR1 LNHDA and CDR2 SQIVND (reference sequence). This CDR3 contains 17 residues. Trimming pared 5 bases from V and 0 bases from J, leaving 17 bases between. In this cohort, patients with other autoimmune diseases, uncontrolled infections, pregnancy or lactation were excluded. Each diagnosis was determined on the basis of clinical symptoms, serum thyroxine, TRAb, thyroid ultrasound and orbital computed tomography. Sequenced: peripheral blood. The receptor comes from an adult man with Graves' ophthalmopathy. J is TRBJ1-5 and V is TRBV19; D not resolved. CDR3 region: CASSAQTGSNSNQPQHF. CDR3 sequence (DNA): TGTGCCAGTAGTGCCCAGACCGGAAGTAATAGCAATCAGCCCCAGCATTTT.